One sample yielded the 25 T cell receptor beta chains listed below, sequenced in a study of blood T cells in healthy people across ages. Alongside a J-beta primer mix, a sample-barcoded 5' primer served in a second PCR lasting 7 to 11 cycles. A single record per CDR3 protein comes from TCRdb applying MiXCR to the 5' RACE reads. The sample carries about 1.1 million distinct CDR3 sequences, around two fifths recorded once. Sample: blood. Source of these receptors: a man between 18 and 29 years old in good health.

This clonotype showed up just a few times. The genes are TRBV10-3 and TRBJ2-1, with a tentative D call TRBD2 (6 bases). The V end was cut by 7 bases, the J end by 5 bases, with 15 bases between. From germline, CDR1 is ENHRY and CDR2 SYGVKD. This CDR3 is built from 14 residues. CDR3 nucleotide sequence: TGTGCCATCACCGGGACTCCCGATCACAATGAGCAGTTCTTC. Amino acid sequence: CAITGTPDHNEQFF.

This clonotype was observed a handful of times. The V and J genes are TRBV7-9 and TRBJ2-1, with D maybe TRBD2 (5 bases). Germline CDR1 reads SEHNR; CDR2 reads FQNEAQ (reference sequence). The ends were cut back, 5 bases at V and 2 bases at J, with 13 bases in the middle. The CDR3 length is 15 residues. Written as DNA, the CDR3 is TGTGCCAGCAGCCCACGAAGCGGAACCTACAATGAGCAGTTCTTC. Amino acids: CASSPRSGTYNEQFF.

For the CDR3, the DNA is TGTGCCAGCAGTTACTCAAGGACAGGGGCGGCCACCGGGGAGCTGTTTTTT. This codes for CASSYSRTGAATGELFF. V and J are TRBV6-5 and TRBJ2-2; 9 bases align to TRBD1. Trimming took 0 bases from V and 4 from J; bases not matched to a gene: 6. The CDR3 extends over 17 amino acids. Per germline, CDR1 MNHEY and CDR2 SVGAGI.

Only a few counts were recorded for this clonotype. The rearrangement joins TRBV12-3 or TRBV12-4 to TRBJ2-1; D may be TRBD1 or TRBD2 (5 bases each). Trimming pared 5 bases from V and 3 bases from J, leaving 11 bases between. The CDR3 loop spans 14 amino acids. Here the CDR3 DNA reads TGTGCCAGCAGTCCCGGGACCATCTACAATGAGCAGTTCTTC. It specifies CASSPGTIYNEQFF.

The V gene is TRBV12-3 or TRBV12-4, the J gene TRBJ1-1; the D gene is possibly TRBD1 (6 bases). CDR3 length: 13 residues. V lost 7 bases, J lost 11 bases, and 20 bases lay in between. The CDR3 region is CASNRGAPESAFF. The CDR3 DNA reads as TGTGCCAGCAACCGGGGGGCCCCTGAATCGGCTTTCTTT.

The gene calls are TRBV7-9 and TRBJ2-7; TRBD2 might be the D (6 bases). The CDR3 length is 15 residues. From germline, CDR1 is SEHNR and CDR2 FQNEAQ (reference sequence). V was cut by 5 bases and J by 3 bases, with 17 bases left in between. CDR3 loop: CASSPRASDNYEQYF. The CDR3 nucleotides read TGTGCCAGCAGCCCCCGGGCTAGCGATAACTACGAGCAGTACTTC.

This clonotype has only a few counts. V is TRBV20-1 and J is TRBJ1-6; the D gene is possibly TRBD1 (5 bases). With 3 bases removed from V and 6 bases from J, the gap between germline ends came to 15 bases. There are 15 residues in the CDR3. The germline V gene encodes CDR1 DFQATT and CDR2 SNEGSKA (reference sequence). This CDR3 is CSAREGPDGNSPLHF. CDR3 in DNA: TGCAGTGCTAGGGAGGGACCAGACGGTAATTCACCCCTCCACTTT.

This clonotype has more than one count but fewer than ten. The chain has TRBV20-1 and TRBJ1-1; 9 bases fit TRBD1. This CDR3 is 14 amino acids long. Trimming cost V 1 base and J 4 bases; bases outside gene matches: 4. The germline V gene has CDR1 DFQATT and CDR2 SNEGSKA (reference sequence). The CDR3 loop is CSARAGQGGTEAFF. The CDR3 DNA reads TGCAGTGCTAGAGCGGGACAGGGAGGCACTGAAGCTTTCTTT.

The chain carries TRBV6-2 or TRBV6-3 and TRBJ2-1; D is unresolved. V lost 7 bases to trimming and J lost 7 bases, with 14 bases between them. CDR1 is MNHEY and CDR2 is SVGEGT in the germline V gene. The CDR3 has 13 residues. CDR3: CASNNSPLNEQFF. The CDR3 coding sequence is TGTGCCAGCAATAACAGTCCCTTGAATGAGCAGTTCTTC.

V usage is TRBV5-1 and J usage is TRBJ2-3, with D tentatively TRBD2 (6 bases). Trimming pared 0 bases from V and 1 base from J, leaving 12 bases between. Germline lookup yields CDR1 SGHRS and CDR2 YFSETQ. This CDR3 region has 16 residues. In DNA, the CDR3 is TGCGCCAGCAGCTTGGTCCTCGGGGGTCGCACAGATACGCAGTATTTT. Its protein product is CASSLVLGGRTDTQYF.

V usage is TRBV7-2 and J usage is TRBJ1-3; D might be TRBD1 (6 bases). The CDR3 has 18 amino acids. Trimming removed 2 bases from V and 7 bases from J, with 24 bases in between. The germline CDR1 and CDR2 sequences are SGHTA and FQGNSA. CDR3 loop: CASSLSTSTGDRVNTIYF. CDR3 nucleotides: TGTGCCAGCAGCTTATCGACCTCGACAGGTGATCGGGTGAACACCATATATTTT.

The chain couples TRBV4-2 to TRBJ2-3; tentatively, D is TRBD1 (6 bases). Per the germline V gene, CDR1 is LGHNA and CDR2 is YNFKEQ. Trimming cost V 0 bases and J 6 bases, with 7 bases left between them. This CDR3 is 13 amino acids long. The CDR3 sequence is CASSQDDRDTQYF. In DNA form, the CDR3 reads TGTGCCAGCAGCCAAGACGACAGGGATACGCAGTATTTT.

J is TRBJ2-3 and V is TRBV5-1, with 8 nucleotides matching TRBD2. The CDR3 spans 16 residues. V shed 3 bases, J shed 0 bases, and the junction held 6 bases outside the gene matches. Germline lookup yields CDR1 SGHRS and CDR2 YFSETQ. Here the CDR3 DNA reads TGCGCCAGCAGCTCGATTAGCGGGGTTAGCACAGATACGCAGTATTTT. It translates to CASSSISGVSTDTQYF.

The sample holds a few counts of this clonotype. This chain joins TRBV3-1 and TRBJ1-1; no clear D gene. The germline V gene has CDR1 LGHDT and CDR2 YNNKEL (reference sequence). Trimming removed 2 bases from V and 6 bases from J, with 4 bases in between. This CDR3 is built from 11 residues. DNA of the CDR3: TGTGCCAGCAGCCAACCAGCTGAAGCTTTCTTT. Protein sequence: CASSQPAEAFF.

This chain uses TRBV7-9 with TRBJ2-5; D remains unclear. V lost 1 base, J lost 11 bases, and 17 bases lay in between. There are 14 residues in the CDR3. Germline V gene data show CDR1 as SEHNR and CDR2 as FQNEAQ (reference sequence). CDR3 loop: CASSLDTLGYEQYF. The CDR3 region has the DNA TGTGCCAGCAGCTTAGATACCCTGGGCTATGAGCAGTACTTC. The variable domain in full, completed from reference TRBV7-9 and TRBJ2-5, reads DTGVSQNPRHKITKRGQNVTFRCDPISEHNRLYWYRQTLGQGPEFLTYFQNEAQLEKSRLLSDRFSAERPKGSFSTLEIQRTEQGDSAMYLCASSLDTLGYEQYFGPGTRLLVL.

J is TRBJ1-6 and V is TRBV20-1; TRBD1 might be the D (6 bases). V lost 6 bases and J 6 bases, leaving 15 bases between the germline ends. This CDR3 spans 14 amino acids. The germline CDR1 and CDR2 sequences are DFQATT and SNEGSKA (reference sequence). CDR3 amino acids: CSAQPPGANSPLHF. CDR3 in DNA: TGCAGTGCCCAACCCCCAGGGGCTAATTCACCCCTCCACTTT.

The chain recombines TRBV6-4 with TRBJ1-1; D not resolved. V shed 5 bases and J shed 0 bases, with 10 bases lying between them. Germline CDR1 MRHNA, CDR2 SNTAGT. This CDR3 is 14 amino acids long. CDR3 sequence: CASSITHMNTEAFF. The CDR3 DNA reads TGTGCCAGCAGTATAACCCATATGAACACTGAAGCTTTCTTT.

V usage is TRBV12-3 or TRBV12-4 and J usage is TRBJ1-1; D remains unclear. V was trimmed by 7 bases and J by 3 bases, leaving 15 bases between them. The CDR3 extends over 14 amino acids. Here the CDR3 DNA reads TGTGCCAGCACCACAAGGGTGTCCGACACTGAAGCTTTCTTT. Amino acid sequence: CASTTRVSDTEAFF.

This sequence joins TRBV5-1 and TRBJ1-3; no definite D call. In germline, CDR1 is SGHRS, CDR2 YFSETQ. Trimming took off 4 bases at V and 0 bases at J, with 17 bases between the two ends. This CDR3 has 17 residues. CDR3 in amino acids: CASSQDGDKSSGNTIYF. The CDR3 nucleotides read TGCGCCAGCAGCCAGGACGGAGACAAGAGCTCTGGAAACACCATATATTTT.

The table lists this clonotype with many counts. V gene TRBV7-9 combines with J gene TRBJ1-1; D is undetermined. Germline V gives CDR1 SEHNR, CDR2 FQNEAQ (reference sequence). The ends were cut back, 7 bases at V and 1 base at J, with 10 bases in the middle. The CDR3 has 13 amino acids. The DNA for the CDR3 is TGTGCCAGCACCCCCCGGGGGAACACTGAAGCTTTCTTT. It encodes CASTPRGNTEAFF.

The chain links TRBV6-1 to TRBJ1-5, with 7 bases matching TRBD1. Germline V gene data show CDR1 as MNHNS and CDR2 as SASEGT. V was clipped by 7 bases and J by 6 bases; unmatched bases: 6. The CDR3 has 13 amino acids. Here the CDR3 reads CASTEQGTQPQHF. The CDR3 region has the DNA TGTGCCAGCACCGAACAGGGGACTCAGCCCCAGCATTTT.

The chain combines TRBV7-2 with TRBJ1-5, with 9 positions matching TRBD1. Germline V CDR1 and CDR2: SGHTA, FQGNSA. Trimming cost V 5 bases and J 5 bases; bases outside gene matches: 4. The CDR3 consists of 14 residues. The CDR3 DNA follows: TGTGCCAGCAGCGGGGACAGGGTGTATCAGCCCCAGCATTTT. It specifies CASSGDRVYQPQHF.

This clonotype was seen repeatedly, ten times or more. The chain has TRBV5-1 and TRBJ2-4; 7 bases map to TRBD1. With V trimmed by 4 bases and J by 9 bases, 13 bases remained unmatched. Germline CDR1 SGHRS, CDR2 YFSETQ. This CDR3 contains 15 residues. The CDR3 DNA is TGCGCCAGCAGCCCGGCGACAGGGCGGATGGGCATTCAGTACTTC. Translating gives CASSPATGRMGIQYF.

This chain connects TRBV28 to TRBJ2-6; no reliable D call. The germline V gene encodes CDR1 MDHEN and CDR2 SYDVKM. V lost 1 base and J 2 bases, leaving 9 bases between the germline ends. The length of the CDR3 is 16 residues. The CDR3 DNA follows: TGTGCCAGCAGTTTATTACGGGTAGCTGGGGCCAACGTCCTGACTTTC. Protein: CASSLLRVAGANVLTF. Drawing the rest from reference TRBV28 and TRBJ2-6, the complete variable domain is DVKVTQSSRYLVKRTGEKVFLECVQDMDHENMFWYRQDPGLGLRLIYFSYDVKMKEKGDIPEGYSVSREKKERFSLILESASTNQTSMYLCASSLLRVAGANVLTFGAGSRLTVL.

This chain uses TRBV7-2 with TRBJ1-5; 7 positions match TRBD1. Germline assignment: CDR1 SGHTA and CDR2 FQGNSA. The length of the CDR3 is 16 residues. V dropped 6 bases and J dropped 0; count of bases not matched to a gene: 8. DNA of the CDR3: TGTGCCAGCAGTCTTCAGACAGGGACTAGCAATCAGCCCCAGCATTTT. Protein sequence: CASSLQTGTSNQPQHF.